This is a list of T cell receptor beta chains from one sample in a study of T cells in Graves' hyperthyroidism and ophthalmopathy. Using its own MiXCR run on the multiplex PCR reads, TCRdb lists one record per CDR3 protein. Found here are 700,000 or so distinct CDR3 sequences, over 15% of them singletons; the top ten hold over 7.5%. The sequenced sample was blood. These receptors originate from a young man with Graves' hyperthyroidism. CDR3s include the opening cysteine and the closing phenylalanine or tryptophan. A D gene is named only where the DNA matches it firmly. Not all rows give a size; the values are once, few, many and, for expanded clones, a class.

V gene,J gene,D gene,clone size,CDR3 DNA,CDR3 protein
TRBV28,TRBJ1-1,TRBD1,many,TGTGCCAGCAGTTCCCCAAGAACTAAATCTGGGAGACAGGGGCCTGAAGCTTTCTTT,CASSSPRTKSGRQGPEAFF
TRBV12-3/TRBV12-4,TRBJ2-5,TRBD1,.,TGTGCCAGCAGTTTACATGAACCCGTCGGGACAGGGGCAGAGACCCAGTACTTC,CASSLHEPVGTGAETQYF
TRBV28,TRBJ2-7,TRBD2,.,TGTGCCAGCAGTTTTGGGCTAGCGGGAGGGCCCGTTTACGAGCAGTACTTC,CASSFGLAGGPVYEQYF
TRBV28,TRBJ1-4,.,many,TGTGCCAGCAGTTTAGGACAGAATGAAAAACTGTTTTTT,CASSLGQNEKLFF
TRBV9,TRBJ2-6,TRBD1,few,TGTGCCAGCAGCGTGACAGGGTGGGGGGCCAACGTCCTGACTTTC,CASSVTGWGANVLTF
TRBV7-9,TRBJ2-7,.,many,TGTGCCAGCAGCTTCCGGGAAAACTTCTACGAGCAGTACTTC,CASSFRENFYEQYF
TRBV27,TRBJ2-1,.,once,TGTGCCAGCAGTCTCGAAACGGGCCCCCCCCTCAATGAGCAGTTCTTC,CASSLETGPPLNEQFF
TRBV20-1,TRBJ2-7,.,.,TGCAGTGCTAGGGGGAACAAGAACTACGAGCAGTACTTC,CSARGNKNYEQYF
TRBV28,TRBJ1-6,.,few,TGTGCCAGCAGTTTTGGACAGCCTAATAATTCACCCCTCCACTTT,CASSFGQPNNSPLHF
TRBV5-1,TRBJ2-3,TRBD2,.,TGCGCCAGCAGCTTGGAGGCGGGGGACCTTCAAGATACGCAGTATTTT,CASSLEAGDLQDTQYF
TRBV30,TRBJ2-7,TRBD2,few,TGTGCCTTCGCGACCACCAGGACTAGCGGGAGAGAGCAGTACTTC,CAFATTRTSGREQYF
TRBV11-1,TRBJ1-3,.,.,TGTGCCAGCAGCTCCTCGTGGGAGCCTAGCTCTGGAAACACCATATATTTT,CASSSSWEPSSGNTIYF
TRBV27,TRBJ1-2,.,few,TGTGCCAGCAGTCCGGACCTTGGGTATGGCTACACCTTC,CASSPDLGYGYTF
TRBV11-2,TRBJ2-1,TRBD1,many,TGTGCCAGCAGCCCCCGGACAGGGAAGGTTGGCTCCTACAATGAGCAGTTCTTC,CASSPRTGKVGSYNEQFF
TRBV7-2,TRBJ2-7,TRBD1,.,TGTGCCAGCAGCCAGGGACAGGGGGCGCAGTATGAGCAGTACTTC,CASSQGQGAQYEQYF
TRBV4-3,TRBJ1-6,.,.,TGCGCCAGCAGCCAAGATCAGCGGTCCTATAATTCACCCCTCCACTTT,CASSQDQRSYNSPLHF
TRBV27,TRBJ2-2,TRBD1,many,TGTGCCAGCAGCGTAAGGACAGGGGGCGTCACCGGGGAGCTGTTTTTT,CASSVRTGGVTGELFF